Below, one T cell receptor beta chain is given with its context. Its antigen is still unknown. Base-call qualities are not available, and no considerably larger clone is one nucleotide away. The method was the immunoSEQ multiplex PCR assay. For the multiplex PCR, a mixture combining 60 forward primers for TCR Vbeta segments and 13 reverse primers for TCR Jbeta segments was used. A multiplex PCR assay on genomic DNA amplified the CDR3 region of rearranged TCR beta genes. On the Illumina HiSeq System, the amplified TCR beta libraries were sequenced as 87-base-pair reads. For the original study's pipeline: In a later analysis, some 80 million unique TCR beta chains were counted across the 650 to 750 repertoires, and approximately 11 million of these chains were shared by at least two donors. A nearest-neighbor algorithm error-corrected the raw reads and collapsed the reads into unique sequences, merging closely related sequences to remove PCR and sequencing errors. To assign V, D and J gene segments, CDR3 sequences were aligned to IMGT reference sequences. Each retained sequence needed at least a six-nucleotide match to both a V gene segment and a J gene segment. Rearrangements were called productive when the CDR3 lacked stop codons and stayed in frame with V and J; all others were non-productive. Following IMGT convention, CDR3 was defined as the stretch from the second conserved V-encoded cysteine to the conserved J-encoded phenylalanine. In an earlier analysis of 500 to 650 of the donors, sequences lacking an unambiguous match to a single V gene segment were excluded. In an earlier analysis of 450 to 700 of the donors, V segments were called functional above 56.7% productive rearrangements and were called segregating when the between-donor standard deviation exceeded 5%. A statistical classification framework was developed to diagnose cytomegalovirus status using the catalog of TCR beta chain sequences. In a later analysis, V and J genes were assigned by comparing TCR nucleotide sequences against IMGT/GENE-DB human TR gene sequences. Using the TCRdist pipeline, a later analysis assigned CDR3 sequences along with most-parsimonious VDJ recombination scenarios. In a later analysis, each TCR beta chain was defined by its CDR3 amino acid sequence together with its V-gene family, and reads lacking a unique V-gene family were excluded. In a later analysis, 450 to 600 highly shared, low-generation-probability nucleotide sequences were removed to address suspected cross-contamination and a sequencing artifact. A later analysis calculated a clonal expansion index for each public chain from normalized within-repertoire ranks of inferred template counts. In a later analysis, generation probabilities were computed using a VDJ recombination model fitted to out-of-frame rearrangements, and the results were checked against IGoR. In a later analysis, TCR-TCR, TCR-HLA and TCR-CMV co-occurrence was scored with hypergeometric tests, and a repertoire-size bias correction was applied to TCR pairs. In a later analysis, false discovery rates were estimated by permuting HLA or CMV assignments 20 times. A later analysis grouped co-occurring TCRs with DBSCAN, adding TCRdist sequence similarity when clustering within HLA-allele-positive subsets. For co-occurrence clustering, repertoires with fewer than 30,000 or more than 120,000 public chains were excluded, along with about five repertoires with anomalous nucleotide sharing. TCRdb took over this immuneACCESS table, retaining in-frame rearrangements with V and J assigned. Such tables are incomplete; in checked studies, under half of the missing clones stem from an unresolved V gene, and the remainder is unexplained. V and J calls and clone size are those listed in that table; D and trimming were worked out from the DNA. The sample contains 150,000 to 200,000 clones, approximately 85% of them found a single time. Together, the top ten hold 7.5% to 10% of the sample.

In total, fewer than 750 healthy bone marrow donors made up the cohort. At the time of sampling, all cohort members were nominally healthy, though unrecorded immune exposures were likely present. The donor was CMV seropositive and belonged to the group of 250 to 300 seropositive cohort members. Each donor provided a peripheral blood sample, and peripheral blood mononuclear cells were used for TCR beta sequencing. The Qiagen DNeasy Blood Extraction Kit was used to extract genomic DNA from the blood cell samples. Cut back by 0 bases and 10 bases, the V and J ends lie 8 bases apart. The CDR3 measures 13 amino acids from cysteine to phenylalanine. This entry keeps only the CDR3 DNA: 39 bases, framed from base 1. As encoded in the germline V gene, CDR1 is SGDLS while CDR2 is YYNGEE. This specimen comes from a study of cytomegalovirus exposure and HLA in healthy donors (TCRdb year 2017). Concerning the study at large: According to an earlier analysis of a few hundred of the donors, some 180 million T cells yielded roughly 100 million unique TCR beta sequences and about 300 Gb of sequence data. Around 320 gigabases of sequencing data and approximately 80 million unique TCR sequences were included in an early release covering around 600 HLA-typed donors. Of the roughly 390 genotyped donors, 75% to 85% were placed in the genetic ancestry cluster associated with self-reported Caucasian donors. The study was designed to test whether signatures of past pathogen exposure could be identified by cataloging public T cell receptors. The study used immunosequencing to profile the T cell repertoires of several hundred subjects and linked those repertoires to cytomegalovirus serostatus. A separate validation cohort of 100 to 150 different subjects was used in addition to the 666-subject first cohort. To predict cytomegalovirus infection status, the study combined high-throughput TCR immunosequencing, statistical association of individual TCRs with disease status, and machine learning. To study patterns of TCR occurrence, a later analysis re-analyzed previously published TCR beta repertoires from around 700 donors and added high-resolution HLA genotyping. Rather than using new phenotypic data, the later analysis identified candidate immune exposures from TCR beta sequences and from how often those sequences occurred across donors. An earlier analysis of a few hundred of the donors applied high-throughput TCR beta sequencing to assess whether each TCR beta V gene segment acted as functional or pseudogenic. Donor age, sex, ethnicity and CMV serostatus were compiled together with the repertoire data. A later genetic analysis took genome-wide SNP genotypes for about 65% of the 666 donors and used that subset as a discovery cohort. Every repertoire in the discovery cohort had been generated on one and the same sequencing platform. Both class I and class II loci were covered by HLA typing, at four-digit resolution. The number of donors typed differed by locus, with 629-630 for A, B, C, DRB1 and DQB1, approximately 500 for DQA1, about 610 for DPA1, and some 450 for DPB1. Roughly five DR-DQ haplotypes were handled as single units for association and clustering because linkage in the cohort was strong. On average, around 200,000 unique TCR beta nucleotide sequences were sequenced per donor among more than 350 genotyped donors of the cohort, with 15% to 20% of those sequences being non-productive.

Points the paper makes about the study in general: The earlier analysis of almost 600 of the donors excluded some 16 rarely observed V segments, including chromosome 9 orphons, because counts were too low. The presence/absence analyses assumed that sequencing depth was roughly uniform across donors, and that assumption may not be true. In a later analysis, TCR association rates were found to vary across HLA loci, with the most associated TCRs seen for DRB1 alleles and the fewest for HLA-C alleles. A later genetic analysis reported fewer N-insertions in productive TCRs among donors in an Asian-associated ancestry cluster than the roughly 720-donor mean. Only TCR beta chains were sequenced in this cohort, and the absence of alpha or paired-chain data limited detectable features. According to the authors, the approach could potentially be generalized to other disease states and immunological phenotypes. In vitro tests confirmed that a few of the cytomegalovirus-associated TCR beta chains recognize cytomegalovirus antigens. A later genetic analysis associated a missense DCLRE1C variant with V-gene and J-gene trimming of TCR beta chains, and an independent cohort replicated the association. For the cohort, immune exposure information was limited to CMV serostatus. The classifier was reported to diagnose cytomegalovirus status with high specificity and sensitivity in both the original and validation cohorts. HLA typing was unavailable for some donors at each locus, so association tests used only the typed subset. A later analysis reported that several top co-occurrence clusters appeared linked to parvovirus B19, influenza, CMV and Epstein-Barr virus. Some IMGT-functional V segments, including TRBV6-2 and TRBV6-3, could not be distinguished by the 87-base-pair reads and were therefore excluded. In an earlier analysis of around 600 of the donors, most TCR beta V segments were observed in productive rearrangements about 87% or about 30% of the time, broadly matching IMGT annotations. Most CMV-associated TCR beta chains appeared to be HLA-restricted in a later analysis, and the HLA associations seemed to be driven largely by CMV exposure. Correlated functional status among segregating V segments might reflect linkage disequilibrium, but an unknown experimental factor could not be ruled out. A later analysis associated 17,000 or so TCR beta sequences with specific HLA alleles at a false discovery rate of 0.05. In the study, about 150 TCR beta chains were listed as associated with cytomegalovirus. Assigning TCR associations to individual alleles was difficult when HLA alleles, especially DR and DQ, strongly co-occurred. A further reported finding was that TCR beta sequences accurately predicted the HLA-A and HLA-B alleles for most subjects in the first cohort. In a later analysis, HLA-associated TCR beta chains were found to be more clonally expanded and to have lower generation probabilities than equally common non-associated chains. Most TCR sequences were seen in very few donors, while some public TCRs were found in many individuals. A group of highly shared sequence variants was considered likely to be a technical artifact of the sequencing pipeline.

This TCR was sampled from a man aged 18 to 29 in good health and CMV-seropositive. The rearranged chain carries TRBV9 and TRBJ1-6; the D gene lacks a confident call. Sequencing was done on a sample of PBMCs. The CDR3 protein: CASSVEGRSPLHF. The bases are TGTGCCAGCAGCGTAGAAGGGAGGTCACCCCTCCACTTT.